Given below is one T cell receptor (beta chain) in context. Its matching antigen is unknown. The DNA is omitted, as the CDR3 cannot be located on it reliably, and the CDR3 follows TCRdb's listing. This sample is drawn from a study of T cell responses to AZD1222 COVID-19 vaccine. With termini counted, the CDR3 has 15 amino acids. The V gene's germline CDR1 is GTSNPN and CDR2 SVGIG (reference sequence). Clones were read by immunoSEQ multiplex PCR, and TCRdb kept only the in-frame ones, dropping some. The sample contains some 200,000 clones, just over 90% of which appear only once. Broader study findings: Donors were mostly white British, more females; clonal diversity possibly underestimated. An increase in Spike-specific TCR breadth and depth was observed after two AZD1222 doses.

Here the sequenced sample was peripheral blood, taken 28 days after the second AZD1222 dose. This clonotype was sampled from an adult who received the AZD1222 COVID-19 vaccine. The V and J genes are TRBV30 and TRBJ1-1. CDR3 region: CAYTFGKLMNTEAFF.